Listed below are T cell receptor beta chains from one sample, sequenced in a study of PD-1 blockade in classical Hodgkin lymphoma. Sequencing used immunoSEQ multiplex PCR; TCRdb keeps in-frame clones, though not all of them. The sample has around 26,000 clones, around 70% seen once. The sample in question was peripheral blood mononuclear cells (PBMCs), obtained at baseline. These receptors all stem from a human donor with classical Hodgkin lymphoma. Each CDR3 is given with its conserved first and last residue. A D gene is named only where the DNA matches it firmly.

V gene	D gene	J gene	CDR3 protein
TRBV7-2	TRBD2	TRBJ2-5	CASSLGGGDQETQYF
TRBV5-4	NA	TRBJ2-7	CASSGRDGTYEQYF
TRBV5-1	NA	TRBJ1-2	CASSLSLGHEYGYTF
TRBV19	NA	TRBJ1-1	CASSMGLSTEAFF
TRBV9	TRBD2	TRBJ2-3	CASSVEGLAGGISTDTQYF
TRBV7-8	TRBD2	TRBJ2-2	CASSLELAGWNTGELFF
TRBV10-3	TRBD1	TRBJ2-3	CAISDPDRVWTDTQYF
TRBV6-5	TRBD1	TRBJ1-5	CASSSGQGNQPQHF
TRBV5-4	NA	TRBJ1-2	CASSLTQGRGYTF
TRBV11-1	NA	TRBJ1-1	CASSPGPKNTEAFF
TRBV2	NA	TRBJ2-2	CASSFFGVANTGELFF
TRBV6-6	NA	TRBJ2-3	CASSPDAQYTDTQYF
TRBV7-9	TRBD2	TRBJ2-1	CASSPPGTSGASSYNEQFF
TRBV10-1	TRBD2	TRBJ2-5	CASSESATSGQETQYF
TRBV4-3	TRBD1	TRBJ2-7	CASSLRDRLDEQYF
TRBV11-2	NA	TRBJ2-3	CASLRGATDTQYF
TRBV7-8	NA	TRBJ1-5	CASSLVLGGVDQPQHF
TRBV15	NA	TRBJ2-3	CATSYRLEVPHTDTQYF
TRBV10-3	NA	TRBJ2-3	CAIGSVGDTQYF
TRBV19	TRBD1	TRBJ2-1	CASSDRPTGNEQFF
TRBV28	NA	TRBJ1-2	CASSGPGRGYGYTF
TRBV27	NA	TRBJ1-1	CASRVPGNEAFF
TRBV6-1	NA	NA	CASSEGQGIPYEQYF
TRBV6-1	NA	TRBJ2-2	CASSEWFVGRTFGTGELFF
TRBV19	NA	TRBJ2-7	CASNDRASSYEQYF
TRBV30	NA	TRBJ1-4	CAWSLGADEKLFF
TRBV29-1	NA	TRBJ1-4	CSVLDVINEKLFF
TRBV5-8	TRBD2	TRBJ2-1	CASITSGGAYNEQFF
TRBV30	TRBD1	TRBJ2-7	CAWSGTGAGYEQYF
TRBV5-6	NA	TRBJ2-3	CASSLGGTFTDTQYF
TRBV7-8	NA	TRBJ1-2	CASSLVGQTYGYTF
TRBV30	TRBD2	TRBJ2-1	CAWSVGSGGASEQFF
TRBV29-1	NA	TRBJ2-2	CSVEEGVPGELFF
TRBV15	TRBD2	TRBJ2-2	CATSIHRTSGGGTGELFF
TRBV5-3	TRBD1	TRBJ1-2	CARSLGDRDDGYTF
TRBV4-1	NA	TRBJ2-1	CASSQGVSIAYNEQFF
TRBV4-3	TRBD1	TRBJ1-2	CASSQVGTGAYYGYTF
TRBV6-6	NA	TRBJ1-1	CATIQPQGPTEAFF
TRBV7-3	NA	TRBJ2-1	CASSLGGGWNNEQFF
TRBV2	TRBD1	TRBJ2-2	CASLRDRDGNGELFF